This T cell receptor (beta chain) was recorded in a study of CD8 T cells in Susac syndrome. Study-wide findings and caveats: An acknowledgment was made by the study that its TCR sequencing and HLA analysis involved relatively few individuals.

About this clonotype: Its antigen remains unknown.

The RNA input was about 0.45 to 1 ug, and it was reverse transcribed with random hexamers. Amplification of TCR beta CDR3 by immunoSEQ multiplex PCR spanned 54 Vbeta and 13 Jbeta. TCRdb re-called the immunoSEQ multiplex PCR reads through MiXCR, storing one row per CDR3 protein. Of 150,000 to 180,000 distinct CDR3 sequences listed, about 95% are singletons. Through negative isolation, CD4+ and CD8+ T cells were obtained, while TEMRA cells were enriched using FACS. The CDR3 is 19 amino acids. Germline CDR1 PRHDT, CDR2 FYEKMQ (reference sequence). V lost 0 bases to trimming and J lost 4 bases; unmatched junction nucleotides: 15.

The origin of this receptor is a human donor with Susac syndrome. This sequence joins TRBV13 and TRBJ2-1, with TRBD1 matching 7 bases. The sample comprised CD4+ T cells from PBMCs. The CDR3 nucleotides read TGTGCCAGCAGCTTAGGAATAGTGGTAGGGGGCTATGGTTACAATGAGCAGTTCTTC. Protein sequence: CASSLGIVVGGYGYNEQFF.